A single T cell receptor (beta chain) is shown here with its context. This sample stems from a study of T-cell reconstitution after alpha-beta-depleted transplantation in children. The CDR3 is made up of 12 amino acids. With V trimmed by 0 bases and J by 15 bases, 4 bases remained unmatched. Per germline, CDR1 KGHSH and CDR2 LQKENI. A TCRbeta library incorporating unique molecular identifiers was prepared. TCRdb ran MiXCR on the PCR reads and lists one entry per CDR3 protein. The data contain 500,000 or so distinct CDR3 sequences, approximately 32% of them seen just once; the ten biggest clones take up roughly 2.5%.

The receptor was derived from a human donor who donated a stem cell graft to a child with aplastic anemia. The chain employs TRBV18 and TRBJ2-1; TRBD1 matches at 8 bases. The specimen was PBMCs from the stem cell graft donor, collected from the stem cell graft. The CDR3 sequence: CASSPPGGTGFF. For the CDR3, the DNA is TGTGCCAGCTCACCACCAGGCGGGACAGGGTTCTTC. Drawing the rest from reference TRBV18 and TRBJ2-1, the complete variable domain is NAGVMQNPRHLVRRRGQEARLRCSPMKGHSHVYWYRQLPEEGLKFMVYLQKENIIDESGMPKERFSAEFPKEGPSILRIQQVVRGDSAAYFCASSPPGGTGFFGPGTRLTVL.